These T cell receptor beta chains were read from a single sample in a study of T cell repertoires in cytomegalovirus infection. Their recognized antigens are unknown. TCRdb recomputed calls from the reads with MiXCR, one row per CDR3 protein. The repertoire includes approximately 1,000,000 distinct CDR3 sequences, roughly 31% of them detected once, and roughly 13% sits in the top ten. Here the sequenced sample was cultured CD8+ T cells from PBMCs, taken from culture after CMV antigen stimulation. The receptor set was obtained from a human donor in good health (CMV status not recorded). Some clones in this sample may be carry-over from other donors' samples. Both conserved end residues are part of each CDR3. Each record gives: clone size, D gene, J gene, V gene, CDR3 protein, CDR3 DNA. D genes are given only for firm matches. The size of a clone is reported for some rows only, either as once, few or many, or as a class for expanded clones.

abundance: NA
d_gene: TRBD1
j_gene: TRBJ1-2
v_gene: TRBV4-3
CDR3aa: CASTLGTGGNYGYTF
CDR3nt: TGCGCCAGCACCTTAGGGACAGGGGGCAACTATGGCTACACCTTC

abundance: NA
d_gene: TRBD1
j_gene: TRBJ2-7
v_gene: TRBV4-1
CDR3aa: CASSLRDRDTLYEQYF
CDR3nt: TGCGCCAGCAGCCTCCGGGACAGGGACACTCTTTACGAGCAGTACTTC

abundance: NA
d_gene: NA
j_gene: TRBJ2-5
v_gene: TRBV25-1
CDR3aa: CASSEGAPGVRGTQYF
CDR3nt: TGTGCCAGCAGTGAAGGGGCCCCAGGGGTACGAGGGACCCAGTACTTC

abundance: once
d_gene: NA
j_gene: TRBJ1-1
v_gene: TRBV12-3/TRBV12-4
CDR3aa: CASTYTNGNTEAFF
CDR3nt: TGTGCCAGCACCTATACGAACGGGAACACTGAAGCTTTCTTT

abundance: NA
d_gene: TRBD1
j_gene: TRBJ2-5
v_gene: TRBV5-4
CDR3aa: CASSPGQLFQETQYF
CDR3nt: TGTGCCAGCAGTCCGGGACAGCTCTTCCAAGAGACCCAGTACTTC

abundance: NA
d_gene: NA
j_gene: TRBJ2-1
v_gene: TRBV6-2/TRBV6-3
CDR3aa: CASTSVRVEQFF
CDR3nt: TGTGCCAGCACCTCCGTCCGTGTTGAGCAGTTCTTC

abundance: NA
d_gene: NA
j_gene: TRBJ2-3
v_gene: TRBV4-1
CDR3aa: CASSPLVLGRADTQYF
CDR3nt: TGCGCCAGCAGCCCCCTGGTACTAGGTAGGGCGGATACGCAGTATTTT

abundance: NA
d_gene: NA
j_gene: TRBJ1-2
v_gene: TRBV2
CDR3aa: CASSVTGLNYGYTF
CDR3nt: TGTGCCAGCAGCGTGACAGGCCTTAACTATGGCTACACCTTC

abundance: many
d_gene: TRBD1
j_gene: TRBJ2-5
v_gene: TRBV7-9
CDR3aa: CASSLSPVGTEETQYF
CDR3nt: TGTGCCAGCAGCTTATCCCCGGTCGGGACAGAAGAGACCCAGTACTTC

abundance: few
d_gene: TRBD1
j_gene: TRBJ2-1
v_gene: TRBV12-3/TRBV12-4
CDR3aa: CASTGTGRSEQFF
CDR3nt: TGTGCCAGCACCGGGACAGGGAGATCTGAGCAGTTCTTC

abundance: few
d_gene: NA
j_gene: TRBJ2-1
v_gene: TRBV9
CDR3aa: CASSARTGRGLYNEQFF
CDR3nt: TGTGCCAGCAGCGCCCGGACTGGGCGGGGGCTCTACAATGAGCAGTTCTTC

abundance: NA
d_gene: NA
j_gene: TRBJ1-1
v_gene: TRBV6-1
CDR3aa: CASTHMGNTEAFF
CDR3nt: TGTGCCAGCACTCACATGGGGAACACTGAAGCTTTCTTT

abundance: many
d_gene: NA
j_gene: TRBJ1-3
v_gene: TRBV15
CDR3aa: CATSRDRGFGNTIYF
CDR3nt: TGTGCCACCAGCAGAGATAGGGGATTTGGAAACACCATATATTTT

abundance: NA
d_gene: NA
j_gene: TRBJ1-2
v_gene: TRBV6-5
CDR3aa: CASSSQGQPLGGYTF
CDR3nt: TGTGCCAGCAGTTCCCAGGGGCAGCCCCTCGGAGGCTACACCTTC

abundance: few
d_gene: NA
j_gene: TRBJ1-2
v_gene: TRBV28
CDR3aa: CASSLTRQPTFNYGYTF
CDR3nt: TGTGCCAGCAGTTTAACCCGACAGCCTACTTTTAACTATGGCTACACCTTC

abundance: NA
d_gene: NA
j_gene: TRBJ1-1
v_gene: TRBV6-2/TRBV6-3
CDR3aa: CASSYVSVGRRGPEAFF
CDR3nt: TGTGCCAGCAGTTACGTTTCCGTAGGCAGAAGGGGACCTGAAGCTTTCTTT

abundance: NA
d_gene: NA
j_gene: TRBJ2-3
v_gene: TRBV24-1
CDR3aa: CATSDPQRSTDTQYF
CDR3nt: TGTGCCACCAGTGATCCACAGAGAAGCACAGATACGCAGTATTTT

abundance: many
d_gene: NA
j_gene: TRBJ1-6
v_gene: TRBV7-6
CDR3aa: CASSQTGRNSPLHF
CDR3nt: TGTGCCAGCAGCCAAACAGGGCGGAATTCACCCCTCCACTTT

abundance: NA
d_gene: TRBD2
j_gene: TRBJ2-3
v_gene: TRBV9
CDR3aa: CASSVSSGDSTDTQYF
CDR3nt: TGTGCCAGCAGCGTGTCCAGCGGGGACAGCACAGATACGCAGTATTTT

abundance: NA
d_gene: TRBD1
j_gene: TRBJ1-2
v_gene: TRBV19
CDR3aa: CASSTDRGRGYTF
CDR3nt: TGTGCCAGTAGTACTGACAGGGGAAGGGGCTACACCTTC

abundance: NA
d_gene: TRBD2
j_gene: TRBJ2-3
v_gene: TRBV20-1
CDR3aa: CSARGSSGGPHTQYF
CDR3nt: TGCAGTGCTAGGGGATCTAGCGGGGGGCCACATACGCAGTATTTT

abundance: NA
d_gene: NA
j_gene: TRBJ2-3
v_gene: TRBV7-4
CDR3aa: CVSSLAVTSTDTQYF
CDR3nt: TGTGTCAGCAGCTTAGCGGTGACTAGTACAGATACGCAGTATTTT

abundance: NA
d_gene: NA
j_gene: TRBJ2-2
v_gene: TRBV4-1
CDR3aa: CASSQDHGELFF
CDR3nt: TGCGCCAGCAGCCAAGACCACGGGGAGCTGTTTTTT

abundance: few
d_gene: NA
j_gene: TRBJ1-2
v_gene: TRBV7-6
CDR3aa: CASTSGNYGYTF
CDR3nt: TGTGCCAGCACGTCAGGAAACTATGGCTACACCTTC

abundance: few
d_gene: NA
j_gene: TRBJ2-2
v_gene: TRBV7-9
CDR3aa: CASSWVRELFF
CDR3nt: TGTGCCAGCAGCTGGGTTCGTGAGCTGTTTTTT

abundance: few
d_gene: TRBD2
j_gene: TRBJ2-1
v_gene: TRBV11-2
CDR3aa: CASSSAGGRYEQFF
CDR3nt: TGTGCCAGCAGCTCAGCGGGGGGGCGCTATGAGCAGTTCTTC